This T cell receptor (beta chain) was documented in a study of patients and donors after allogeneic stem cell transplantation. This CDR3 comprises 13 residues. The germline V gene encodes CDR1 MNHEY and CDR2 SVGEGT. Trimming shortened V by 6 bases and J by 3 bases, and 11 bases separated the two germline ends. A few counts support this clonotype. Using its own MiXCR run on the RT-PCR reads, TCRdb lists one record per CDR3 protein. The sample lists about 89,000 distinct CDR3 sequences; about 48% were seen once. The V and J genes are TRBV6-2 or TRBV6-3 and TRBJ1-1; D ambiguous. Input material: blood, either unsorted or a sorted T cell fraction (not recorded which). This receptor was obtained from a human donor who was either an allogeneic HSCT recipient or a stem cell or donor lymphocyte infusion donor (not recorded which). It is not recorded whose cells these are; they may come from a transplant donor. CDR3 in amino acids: CASRYEADTEAFF. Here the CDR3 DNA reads TGTGCCAGCAGGTACGAAGCGGACACTGAAGCTTTCTTT.